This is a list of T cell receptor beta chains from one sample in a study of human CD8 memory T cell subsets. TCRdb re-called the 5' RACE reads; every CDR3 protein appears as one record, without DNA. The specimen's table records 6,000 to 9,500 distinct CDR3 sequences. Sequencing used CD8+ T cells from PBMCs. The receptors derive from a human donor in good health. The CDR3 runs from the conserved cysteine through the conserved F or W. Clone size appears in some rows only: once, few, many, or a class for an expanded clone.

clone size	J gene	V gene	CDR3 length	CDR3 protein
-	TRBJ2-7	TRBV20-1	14	CSATTSGSVYEQYF
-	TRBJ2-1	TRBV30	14	CAWSDGTGWHEQFF
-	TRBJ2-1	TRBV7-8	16	CASSPTSGSSYNEQFF
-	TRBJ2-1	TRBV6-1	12	CASSEFNNEQFF
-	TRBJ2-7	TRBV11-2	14	CASSFPGVFYEQYF
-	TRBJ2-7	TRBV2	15	CASSELWAGGDEQYF
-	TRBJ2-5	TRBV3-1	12	CASSHRARAQYF
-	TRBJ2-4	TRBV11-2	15	CASSSLKTGLFIQYF
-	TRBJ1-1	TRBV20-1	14	CSARVDSLNTEAFF
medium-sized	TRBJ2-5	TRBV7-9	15	CASSPPPVVQETQYF
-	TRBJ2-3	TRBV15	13	CATRRVRTDTQYF
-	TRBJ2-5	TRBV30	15	CAWNRAVRLQETQYF
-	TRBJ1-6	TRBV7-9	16	CASSPGRGMGNSPLHF
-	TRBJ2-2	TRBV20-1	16	CSARFRTSGYTGELFF